These T cell receptor beta chains were read from a single sample in a study of T cell repertoires in aging, cancer and after chemotherapy. Using its own MiXCR run on the multiplex PCR reads, TCRdb lists one record per CDR3 protein. The sample records approximately 1,600 distinct CDR3 sequences, 23% being singletons. The sequencing input was blood. These receptors were obtained from a human donor with a solid tumor. CDR3s include the opening cysteine and the closing phenylalanine or tryptophan. D genes are given only for firm matches. Clone size is stated in some rows and not others, as once, few, many or a class when expanded.

abundance: medium-sized
d_gene: NA
v_gene: TRBV27
j_gene: TRBJ1-1
CDR3nt: TGTGCCAGCCGAGTCGCCCAGGCCAGGGAGAACACTGAAGCTTTCTTT
CDR3aa: CASRVAQARENTEAFF

abundance: medium-sized
d_gene: NA
v_gene: TRBV18
j_gene: TRBJ1-4
CDR3nt: TGTGCCAGCTCACCACCGGAACGAGGGGAAGAAAAACTGTTTTTT
CDR3aa: CASSPPERGEEKLFF

abundance: medium-sized
d_gene: NA
v_gene: TRBV11-3
j_gene: TRBJ2-2
CDR3nt: TGTGCCAGCAGCTTTAGGAGGTCCGGGGAGCTGTTTTTT
CDR3aa: CASSFRRSGELFF

abundance: medium-sized
d_gene: NA
v_gene: TRBV11-3
j_gene: TRBJ1-1
CDR3nt: TGTGCCAGCAGCTTAGGCGCGGGTACTGAAGCTTTCTTT
CDR3aa: CASSLGAGTEAFF

abundance: NA
d_gene: NA
v_gene: TRBV5-1
j_gene: TRBJ2-5
CDR3nt: TGCGCCAGCAGACGCAACGGCCGGGACAACCAAGAGACCCAGTACTTC
CDR3aa: CASRRNGRDNQETQYF

abundance: medium-sized
d_gene: NA
v_gene: TRBV24-1
j_gene: TRBJ2-3
CDR3nt: TGTGCCACCAGTGCTCCCGGGGCCTCAGATACGCAGTATTTT
CDR3aa: CATSAPGASDTQYF

abundance: few
d_gene: TRBD2
v_gene: TRBV7-6
j_gene: TRBJ2-7
CDR3nt: TGTGCCAGCAGCTTATTAGTCTCAGCGGGGGAGTCCTACGAGCAGTACTTC
CDR3aa: CASSLLVSAGESYEQYF

abundance: medium-sized
d_gene: TRBD2
v_gene: TRBV19
j_gene: TRBJ2-1
CDR3nt: TGTGCCAGTAGGGCCGGGGGTAGCGGGGGTAATGAGCAGTTCTTC
CDR3aa: CASRAGGSGGNEQFF

abundance: medium-sized
d_gene: TRBD1
v_gene: TRBV19
j_gene: TRBJ1-1
CDR3nt: TGTGCCAGTTGTACCGGGACAGGGATCACTGAAGCTTTCTTT
CDR3aa: CASCTGTGITEAFF

abundance: medium-sized
d_gene: NA
v_gene: TRBV12-3/TRBV12-4
j_gene: TRBJ2-7
CDR3nt: TGTGCCAGCAGTCCCGACACAGGGATTTACGAGCAGTACTTC
CDR3aa: CASSPDTGIYEQYF

abundance: medium-sized
d_gene: TRBD1
v_gene: TRBV27
j_gene: TRBJ1-6
CDR3nt: TGTGCCAGCAGTCTAGACAGGGAGGGATATTCACCCCTCCACTTT
CDR3aa: CASSLDREGYSPLHF

abundance: medium-sized
d_gene: TRBD1
v_gene: TRBV6-5
j_gene: TRBJ1-3
CDR3nt: TGTGCCAGCAGTTACTCGGACAGGGCCGGAAACACCATATATTTT
CDR3aa: CASSYSDRAGNTIYF

abundance: NA
d_gene: TRBD1
v_gene: TRBV5-6
j_gene: TRBJ2-7
CDR3nt: TGTGCCAGCAGCTCACCGGGACAGACCTACGAGCAGTACTTC
CDR3aa: CASSSPGQTYEQYF

abundance: medium-sized
d_gene: NA
v_gene: TRBV6-4
j_gene: TRBJ2-1
CDR3nt: TGTGCCAGCAGTGACGCTCTTTACAATGAGCAGTTCTTC
CDR3aa: CASSDALYNEQFF

abundance: medium-sized
d_gene: NA
v_gene: TRBV11-3
j_gene: TRBJ1-2
CDR3nt: TGTGCCAGCAGCCCTCAGGGGCTCGATGGCTACACCTTC
CDR3aa: CASSPQGLDGYTF

abundance: NA
d_gene: NA
v_gene: TRBV7-9
j_gene: TRBJ2-3
CDR3nt: TGTGCCAGCAGCTGGGGACAATTTCTTAGCACAGATACGCAGTATTTT
CDR3aa: CASSWGQFLSTDTQYF

abundance: medium-sized
d_gene: TRBD1
v_gene: TRBV19
j_gene: TRBJ2-5
CDR3nt: TGTGCCAGTAACAGGGGGGTGGGAGAGACCCAGTACTTC
CDR3aa: CASNRGVGETQYF

abundance: few
d_gene: NA
v_gene: TRBV4-2
j_gene: TRBJ1-1
CDR3nt: TGTGCCAGCAGCCAAGATTCGGGGGGCGCGAGAGTGGGTTTCTTT
CDR3aa: CASSQDSGGARVGFF

abundance: medium-sized
d_gene: NA
v_gene: TRBV11-3
j_gene: TRBJ2-7
CDR3nt: TGTGCCAGCAGCCTCGGTAGGGACGAGCAGTACTTC
CDR3aa: CASSLGRDEQYF

abundance: NA
d_gene: NA
v_gene: TRBV5-3
j_gene: TRBJ2-4
CDR3nt: TGTGCCAGAAGCTTGGGATTAGCCAAAAACATTCAGTACTTC
CDR3aa: CARSLGLAKNIQYF

abundance: NA
d_gene: TRBD1
v_gene: TRBV6-6
j_gene: TRBJ1-6
CDR3nt: TGTGCCAGCAGTTTACAGGGGGCGCAAGAAAATTCACCCCTCCACTTT
CDR3aa: CASSLQGAQENSPLHF

abundance: NA
d_gene: TRBD2
v_gene: TRBV18
j_gene: TRBJ2-5
CDR3nt: TGTGCCAGCTCACAACTAGCGGGGGGGACGCGAGAGACCCAGTACTTC
CDR3aa: CASSQLAGGTRETQYF

abundance: NA
d_gene: NA
v_gene: TRBV5-1
j_gene: TRBJ2-3
CDR3nt: TGCGCCAGCAGGTTGGGGGCCCCCGCAGATACGCAGTATTTT
CDR3aa: CASRLGAPADTQYF

abundance: NA
d_gene: NA
v_gene: TRBV20-1
j_gene: TRBJ2-3
CDR3nt: TGCAGTGCTAGAGACGATCGACTGGGGCCCACAGATACGCAGTATTTT
CDR3aa: CSARDDRLGPTDTQYF

abundance: medium-sized
d_gene: TRBD1
v_gene: TRBV19
j_gene: TRBJ2-6
CDR3nt: TGTGCCAGTAGCCGAATTAGGGGGCCCGGGGCCAACGTCCTGACTTTC
CDR3aa: CASSRIRGPGANVLTF

abundance: medium-sized
d_gene: NA
v_gene: TRBV12-3/TRBV12-4
j_gene: TRBJ2-7
CDR3nt: TGTGCCAGCAGTTTTAGCGGAGATTCCTACGAGCAGTACTTC
CDR3aa: CASSFSGDSYEQYF

abundance: medium-sized
d_gene: NA
v_gene: TRBV5-6
j_gene: TRBJ2-2
CDR3nt: TGTGCCAGCAGCTTAGGAGGGTCAAACACCGGGGAGCTGTTTTTT
CDR3aa: CASSLGGSNTGELFF

abundance: NA
d_gene: NA
v_gene: TRBV12-3/TRBV12-4
j_gene: TRBJ2-7
CDR3nt: TGTGCCAGCAGCCTTTCGGGGGTCATCTACGAGCAGTACTTC
CDR3aa: CASSLSGVIYEQYF

abundance: once
d_gene: TRBD1
v_gene: TRBV27
j_gene: TRBJ1-2
CDR3nt: TGTGCCAGCAGTTCTAGGACAGGGCACTATGGCTACACCTTC
CDR3aa: CASSSRTGHYGYTF

abundance: medium-sized
d_gene: TRBD2
v_gene: TRBV11-3
j_gene: TRBJ2-1
CDR3nt: TGTGCCAGCAGCCCCAGGAGAAGCGGGACCAATGAGCAGTTCTTC
CDR3aa: CASSPRRSGTNEQFF

abundance: medium-sized
d_gene: NA
v_gene: TRBV30
j_gene: TRBJ1-4
CDR3nt: TGTGCCTGGACAGACTCTAGGGGGGGGGCTCCAAATGAAAAACTGTTTTTT
CDR3aa: CAWTDSRGGAPNEKLFF

abundance: few
d_gene: NA
v_gene: TRBV21-1
j_gene: TRBJ2-3
CDR3nt: TGTGCCATCAAAAGAAGGCAGGGCAGGGGCACAGATACGCAGTATTTT
CDR3aa: CAIKRRQGRGTDTQYF

abundance: NA
d_gene: NA
v_gene: TRBV11-3
j_gene: TRBJ2-7
CDR3nt: TGTGCCAGCAGCCCTCCGCTAACCCCCGGGCCGAGCTCCTACGAGCAGTACTTC
CDR3aa: CASSPPLTPGPSSYEQYF

abundance: medium-sized
d_gene: TRBD2
v_gene: TRBV6-6
j_gene: TRBJ2-7
CDR3nt: TGTGCCAGCAGTGCAACCTCTAGCGGCAGCTCCTACGAGCAGTACTTC
CDR3aa: CASSATSSGSSYEQYF

abundance: medium-sized
d_gene: TRBD2
v_gene: TRBV6-4
j_gene: TRBJ2-3
CDR3nt: TGTGCCAGCAGTGTTGCGGGGGGTTTTCCAGATACGCAGTATTTT
CDR3aa: CASSVAGGFPDTQYF

abundance: NA
d_gene: NA
v_gene: TRBV4-2
j_gene: TRBJ2-7
CDR3nt: TGTGCCAGCAGCCTAAGTCCGGGGGAGATTTCCTACGAGCAGTACTTC
CDR3aa: CASSLSPGEISYEQYF

abundance: medium-sized
d_gene: NA
v_gene: TRBV12-3/TRBV12-4
j_gene: TRBJ1-2
CDR3nt: TGTGCCAGCAGCAGTAGCCCTTCCCGGGGTTGGAACTATGGCTACACCTTC
CDR3aa: CASSSSPSRGWNYGYTF

abundance: medium-sized
d_gene: NA
v_gene: TRBV5-6
j_gene: TRBJ2-3
CDR3nt: TGTGCCAGCAGCTTGGCTAACCCTAGCACAGATACGCAGTATTTT
CDR3aa: CASSLANPSTDTQYF

abundance: medium-sized
d_gene: TRBD2
v_gene: TRBV4-2
j_gene: TRBJ2-3
CDR3nt: TGTGCCAGCAGCCAATTCCGCGGGGGGTACACAGATACGCAGTATTTT
CDR3aa: CASSQFRGGYTDTQYF